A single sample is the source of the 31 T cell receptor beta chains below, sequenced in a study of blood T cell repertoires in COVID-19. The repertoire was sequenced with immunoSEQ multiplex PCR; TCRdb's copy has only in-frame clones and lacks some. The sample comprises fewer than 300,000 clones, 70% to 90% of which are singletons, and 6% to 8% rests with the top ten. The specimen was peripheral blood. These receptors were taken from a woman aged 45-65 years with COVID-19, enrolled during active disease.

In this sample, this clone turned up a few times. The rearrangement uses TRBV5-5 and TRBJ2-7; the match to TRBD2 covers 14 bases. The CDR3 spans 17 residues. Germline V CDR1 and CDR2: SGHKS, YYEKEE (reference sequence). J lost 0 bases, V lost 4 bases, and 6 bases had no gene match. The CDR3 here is CASSQGLAGARSYEQYF. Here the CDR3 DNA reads TGTGCCAGCAGCCAGGGACTAGCGGGAGCCCGCTCCTACGAGCAGTACTTC.

Here the CDR3 DNA reads TGTGCCAGCACTTTGACTAGCGGGAGGACCGGGGAGCTGTTTTTT. Translation: CASTLTSGRTGELFF. V is TRBV6-5 and J is TRBJ2-2; 13 bases agree with TRBD2. Germline values: CDR1 MNHEY, CDR2 SVGAGI. The CDR3 runs 15 residues. The V and J ends lost 7 bases and 5 bases, in that order; junction bases with no gene match: 4.

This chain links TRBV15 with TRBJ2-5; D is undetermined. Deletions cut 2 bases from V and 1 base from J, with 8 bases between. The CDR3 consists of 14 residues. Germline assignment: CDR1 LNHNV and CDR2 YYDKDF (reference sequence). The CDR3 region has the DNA TGTGCCACCAGCAGATTCGGCGGCCAAGAGACCCAGTACTTC. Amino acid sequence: CATSRFGGQETQYF. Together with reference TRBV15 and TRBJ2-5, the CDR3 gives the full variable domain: DAMVIQNPRYQVTQFGKPVTLSCSQTLNHNVMYWYQQKSSQAPKLLFHYYDKDFNNEADTPDNFQSRRPNTSFCFLDIRSPGLGDTAMYLCATSRFGGQETQYFGPGTRLLVL.

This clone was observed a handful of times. The CDR3 sequence: CASSFGQGRAYGYTF. The CDR3, as DNA: TGTGCCAGTAGTTTCGGACAGGGCAGGGCCTATGGCTACACCTTC. V is TRBV19 and J is TRBJ1-2; 8 nucleotides match TRBD1. The CDR3 covers 15 residues. Per germline, CDR1 LNHDA and CDR2 SQIVND (reference sequence). The V gene end was trimmed by 5 bases and the J gene end by 4 bases; junction bases not matched to a gene: 9.

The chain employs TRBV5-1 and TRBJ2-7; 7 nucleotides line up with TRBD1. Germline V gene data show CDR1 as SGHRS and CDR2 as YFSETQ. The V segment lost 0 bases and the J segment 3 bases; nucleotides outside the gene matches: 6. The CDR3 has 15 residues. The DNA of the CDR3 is TGCGCCAGCAGCTTGGCGGCAGGGGGAATCTACGAGCAGTACTTC. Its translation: CASSLAAGGIYEQYF. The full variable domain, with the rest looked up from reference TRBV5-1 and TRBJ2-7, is KAGVTQTPRYLIKTRGQQVTLSCSPISGHRSVSWYQQTPGQGLQFLFEYFSETQRNKGNFPGRFSGRQFSNSRSEMNVSTLELGDSALYLCASSLAAGGIYEQYFGPGTRLTVT.

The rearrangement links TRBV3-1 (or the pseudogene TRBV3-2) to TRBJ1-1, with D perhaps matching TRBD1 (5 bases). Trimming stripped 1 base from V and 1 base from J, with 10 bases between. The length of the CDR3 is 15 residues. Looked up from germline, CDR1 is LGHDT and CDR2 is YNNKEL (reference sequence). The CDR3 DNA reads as TGTGCCAGCAGCCAAGTGGGGCAGAGGAACACTGAAGCTTTCTTT. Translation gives CASSQVGQRNTEAFF.

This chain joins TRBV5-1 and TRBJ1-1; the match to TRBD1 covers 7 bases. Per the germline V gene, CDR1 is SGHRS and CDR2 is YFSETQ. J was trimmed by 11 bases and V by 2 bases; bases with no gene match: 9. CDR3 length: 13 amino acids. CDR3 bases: TGCGCCAGCAGCTTAGGACAGGCGGGGAGGGCTTTCTTT. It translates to CASSLGQAGRAFF.

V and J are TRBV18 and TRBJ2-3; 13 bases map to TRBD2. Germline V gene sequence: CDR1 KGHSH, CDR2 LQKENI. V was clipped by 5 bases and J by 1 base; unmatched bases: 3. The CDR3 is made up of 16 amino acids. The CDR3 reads CASSSGLAGRTDTQYF. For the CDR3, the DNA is TGTGCCAGCTCATCGGGACTAGCGGGGCGCACAGATACGCAGTATTTT.

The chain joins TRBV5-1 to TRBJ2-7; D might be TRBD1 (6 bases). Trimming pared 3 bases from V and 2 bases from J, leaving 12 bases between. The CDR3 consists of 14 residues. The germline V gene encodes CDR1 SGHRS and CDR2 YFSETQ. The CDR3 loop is CASSSGQKTYEQYF. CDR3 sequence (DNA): TGCGCCAGCAGCTCCGGACAGAAGACCTACGAGCAGTACTTC.

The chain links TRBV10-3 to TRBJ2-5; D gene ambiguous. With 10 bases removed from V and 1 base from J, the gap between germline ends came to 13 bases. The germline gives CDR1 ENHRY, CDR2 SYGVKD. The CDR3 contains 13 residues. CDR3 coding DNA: TGTGCCACTCAACGACAACTCCAAGAGACCCAGTACTTC. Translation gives CATQRQLQETQYF.

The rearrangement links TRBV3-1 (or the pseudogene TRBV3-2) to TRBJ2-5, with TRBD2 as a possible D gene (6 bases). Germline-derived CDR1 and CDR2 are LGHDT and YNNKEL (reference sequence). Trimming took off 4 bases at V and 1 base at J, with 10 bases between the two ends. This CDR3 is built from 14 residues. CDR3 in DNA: TGTGCCAGCAGCCTCGTGGGGGGCCAAGAGACCCAGTACTTC. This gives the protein CASSLVGGQETQYF.

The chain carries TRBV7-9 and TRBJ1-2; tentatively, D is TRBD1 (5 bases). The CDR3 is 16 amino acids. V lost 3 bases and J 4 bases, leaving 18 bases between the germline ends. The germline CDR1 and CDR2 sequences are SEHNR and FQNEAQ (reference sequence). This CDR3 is CASSFTRRGAAYGYTF. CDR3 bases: TGTGCCAGCAGCTTCACCCGACGTGGGGCAGCCTATGGCTACACCTTC.

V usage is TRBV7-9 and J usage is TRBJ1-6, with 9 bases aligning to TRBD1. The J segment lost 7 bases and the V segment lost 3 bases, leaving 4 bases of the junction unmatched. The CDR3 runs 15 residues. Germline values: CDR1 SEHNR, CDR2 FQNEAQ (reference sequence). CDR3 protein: CASSLGQGQNSPLHF. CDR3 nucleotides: TGTGCCAGCAGCTTGGGACAGGGACAGAATTCACCCCTCCACTTT.

CDR3 residues: CATRPQQDEQYF. The CDR3 DNA sequence: TGTGCCACCAGGCCTCAGCAGGACGAGCAGTACTTC. The V gene is TRBV24-1, the J gene TRBJ2-7; no clear D. The CDR3 covers 12 residues. The germline V gene has CDR1 KGHDR and CDR2 SFDVKD. V was clipped by 7 bases and J by 5 bases, with 11 bases between them.

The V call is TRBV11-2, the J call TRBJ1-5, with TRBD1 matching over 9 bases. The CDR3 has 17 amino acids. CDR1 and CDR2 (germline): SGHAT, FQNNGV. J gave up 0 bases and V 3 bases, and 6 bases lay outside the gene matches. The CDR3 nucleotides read TGTGCCAGCAGCTTGGGACAGGGCCCTTATAGCAATCAGCCCCAGCATTTT. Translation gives CASSLGQGPYSNQPQHF.

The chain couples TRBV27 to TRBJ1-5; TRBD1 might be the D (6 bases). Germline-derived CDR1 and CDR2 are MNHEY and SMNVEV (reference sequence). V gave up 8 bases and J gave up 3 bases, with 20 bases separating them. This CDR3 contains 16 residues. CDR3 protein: CASGVRGDSANQPQHF. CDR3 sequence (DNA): TGTGCCAGCGGAGTCAGGGGCGACAGTGCCAATCAGCCCCAGCATTTT.

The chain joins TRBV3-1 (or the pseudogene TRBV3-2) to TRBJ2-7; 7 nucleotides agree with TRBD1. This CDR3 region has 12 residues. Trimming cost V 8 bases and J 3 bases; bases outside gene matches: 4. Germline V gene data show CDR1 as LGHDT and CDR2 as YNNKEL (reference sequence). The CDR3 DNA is TGTGCCAGCGCCGACAGGGTCTACGAGCAGTACTTC. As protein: CASADRVYEQYF.

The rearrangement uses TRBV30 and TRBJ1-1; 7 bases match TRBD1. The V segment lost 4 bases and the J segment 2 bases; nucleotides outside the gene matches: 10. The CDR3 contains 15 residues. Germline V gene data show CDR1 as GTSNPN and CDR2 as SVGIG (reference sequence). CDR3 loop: CAWTEQGSSNTEAFF. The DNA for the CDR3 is TGTGCCTGGACGGAACAGGGGAGTTCTAACACTGAAGCTTTCTTT.

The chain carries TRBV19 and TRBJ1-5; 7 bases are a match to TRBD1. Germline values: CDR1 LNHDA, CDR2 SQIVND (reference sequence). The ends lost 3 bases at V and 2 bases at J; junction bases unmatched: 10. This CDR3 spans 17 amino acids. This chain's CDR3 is CASSIPQAGGRNQPQHF. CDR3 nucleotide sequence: TGTGCCAGTAGTATCCCCCAGGCAGGGGGACGCAATCAGCCCCAGCATTTT.

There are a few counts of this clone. In nucleotides, the CDR3 is TGCGCCAGCAGTGCACGGGTAAATCAGCCCCAGCATTTT. Translation: CASSARVNQPQHF. This chain connects TRBV10-1 to TRBJ1-5; D not certain. The ends were cut back, 4 bases at V and 4 bases at J, with 8 bases in the middle. Germline-derived CDR1 and CDR2 are WNHNN and SYGVQD (reference sequence). The CDR3 contains 13 residues.

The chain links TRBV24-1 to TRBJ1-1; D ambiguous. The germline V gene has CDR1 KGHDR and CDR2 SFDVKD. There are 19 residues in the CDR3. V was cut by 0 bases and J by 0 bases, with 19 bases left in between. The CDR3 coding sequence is TGTGCCACCAGTGATTTGCCATTTAGTTTTTTAGACTTGAACACTGAAGCTTTCTTT. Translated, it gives CATSDLPFSFLDLNTEAFF.

CDR3 nucleotides: TGTGCCAGCAGCGGACTAGCGGGAGGCACCGGGGAGCTGTTTTTT. It yields the protein CASSGLAGGTGELFF. V is TRBV11-3 and J is TRBJ2-2; 14 bases agree with TRBD2. The V gene's germline CDR1 is SGHNT and CDR2 YENEEA. The CDR3 is made up of 15 amino acids. The trim removed 5 bases at V and 4 bases at J, leaving 0 bases unmatched.

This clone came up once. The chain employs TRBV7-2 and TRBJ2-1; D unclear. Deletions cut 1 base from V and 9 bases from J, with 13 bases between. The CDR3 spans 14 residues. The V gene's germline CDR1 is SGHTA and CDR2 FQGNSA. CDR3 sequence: CASSLGLPLSEQFF. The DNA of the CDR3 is TGTGCCAGCAGCTTAGGCCTTCCACTAAGTGAGCAGTTCTTC.

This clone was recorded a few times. CDR3 loop: CASSRFQQGTGNTIYF. CDR3 nucleotides: TGTGCCAGCAGTCGATTTCAACAGGGAACTGGAAACACCATATATTTT. V is TRBV6-6 and J is TRBJ1-3; the D gene is possibly TRBD1 (6 bases). Per the germline V gene, CDR1 is MNHNY and CDR2 is SVGAGI (reference sequence). The CDR3 loop spans 16 amino acids. Trimming pared 5 bases from V and 2 bases from J, leaving 16 bases between.

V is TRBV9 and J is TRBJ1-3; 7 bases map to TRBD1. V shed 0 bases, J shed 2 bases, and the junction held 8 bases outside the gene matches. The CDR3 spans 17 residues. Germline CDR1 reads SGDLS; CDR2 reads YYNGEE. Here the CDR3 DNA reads TGTGCCAGCAGCGTAGCTACTGGCAGGGGGACTGGAAACACCATATATTTT. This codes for CASSVATGRGTGNTIYF.

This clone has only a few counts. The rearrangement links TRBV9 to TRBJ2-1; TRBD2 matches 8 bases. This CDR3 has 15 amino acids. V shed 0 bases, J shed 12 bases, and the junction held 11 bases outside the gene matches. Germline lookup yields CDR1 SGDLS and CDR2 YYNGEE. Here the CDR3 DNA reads TGTGCCAGCAGCGTAGCTGAGGGACTAGGTTCATGGCAGTTCTTC. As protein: CASSVAEGLGSWQFF.

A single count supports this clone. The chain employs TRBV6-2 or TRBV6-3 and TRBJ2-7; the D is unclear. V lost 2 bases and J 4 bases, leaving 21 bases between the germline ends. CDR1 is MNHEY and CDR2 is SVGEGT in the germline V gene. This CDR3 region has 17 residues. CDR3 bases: TGTGCCAGCAGTTACCCCAGGCAAGCTTATGGGTGGTACGAGCAGTACTTC. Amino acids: CASSYPRQAYGWYEQYF.

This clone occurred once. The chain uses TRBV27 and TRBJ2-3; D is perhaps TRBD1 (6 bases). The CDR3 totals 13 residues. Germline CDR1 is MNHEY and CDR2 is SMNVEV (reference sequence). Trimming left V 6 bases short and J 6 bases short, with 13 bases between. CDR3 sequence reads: CASRPLGGDTQYF. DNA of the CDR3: TGTGCCAGCAGGCCACTAGGGGGTGATACGCAGTATTTT.

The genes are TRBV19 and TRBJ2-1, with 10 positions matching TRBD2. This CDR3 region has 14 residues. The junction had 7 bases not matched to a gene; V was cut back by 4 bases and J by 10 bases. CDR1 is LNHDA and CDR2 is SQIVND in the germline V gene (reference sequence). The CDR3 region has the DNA TGTGCCAGTAGTAGAGCGGGAGGGCCCGGGGAGCAGTTCTTC. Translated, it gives CASSRAGGPGEQFF.

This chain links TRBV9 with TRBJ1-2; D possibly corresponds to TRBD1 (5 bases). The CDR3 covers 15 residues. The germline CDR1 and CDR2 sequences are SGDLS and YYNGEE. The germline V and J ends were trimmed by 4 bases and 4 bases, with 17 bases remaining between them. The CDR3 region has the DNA TGTGCCAGCAGCCCACGGGAGGGGAACTTCTATGGCTACACCTTC. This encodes CASSPREGNFYGYTF.

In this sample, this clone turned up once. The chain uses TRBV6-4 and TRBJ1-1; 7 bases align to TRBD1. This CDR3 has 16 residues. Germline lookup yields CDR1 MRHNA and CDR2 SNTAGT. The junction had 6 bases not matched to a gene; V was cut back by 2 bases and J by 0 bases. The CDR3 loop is CASSDTYRGLNTEAFF. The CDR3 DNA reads TGTGCCAGCAGTGACACGTACAGGGGCTTGAACACTGAAGCTTTCTTT.